The 20 T cell receptor beta chains below all came from one sample that was sequenced in a study of Ad26.COV2.S vaccination and SARS-CoV-2 variants (dated by TCRdb to the early 2020s). Library method: the immunoSEQ multiplex PCR assay. Here the immuneACCESS table is served through TCRdb, limited to in-frame sequences with V and J called. Missing clones are a known gap in these copies; in checked studies unresolved V genes cover under half, and the rest lacks a known reason. Present in this sample are approximately 450,000 clones, roughly 90% of which were seen just once. The ten most abundant clones make up over 9% of the sample. In the paper's terms, the treatment or condition label means: around 19 received Ad26.COV2.S at low or high dose, single or two shots; about 5 received placebo; per-sample allocation not given. For vaccine and placebo recipients, the sequenced repertoires came from samples collected on day 63 after the first injection.

Sequenced material: peripheral blood, taken in a trial of Ad26.COV2.S vaccine versus placebo. These receptors all stem from a person between 18 and 65 years old who received the Ad26.COV2.S COVID-19 vaccine or a placebo.

The chain recombines TRBV7-2 with TRBJ2-7; no reliable D call. This CDR3 spans 13 amino acids. The V end lost 1 base, the J end lost 2 bases, and 6 bases lay between the germline ends. Per the germline V gene, CDR1 is SGHTA and CDR2 is FQGNSA. This chain's CDR3 is CASSLGWPYEQYF. CDR3 nucleotides: TGTGCCAGCAGCTTAGGGTGGCCCTACGAGCAGTACTTC.

This clone was seen once. The genes are TRBV6-5 and TRBJ2-1; D remains ambiguous. The CDR3 contains 15 residues. Trimming removed 7 bases from V and 8 bases from J, with 21 bases in between. Germline V gene lookup returns CDR1 MNHEY and CDR2 SVGAGI. CDR3 sequence (DNA): TGTGCCAGCATACCCCACCCCACTAAGATGGATGAGCAGTTCTTC. Its protein product is CASIPHPTKMDEQFF.

The chain recombines TRBV4-3 with TRBJ2-5; 14 positions match TRBD2. The CDR3 covers 18 residues. The V gene's germline CDR1 is LGHNA and CDR2 YSLEER. V lost 1 base and J lost 0; bases outside the gene matches: 4. CDR3 region: CASSQGTSGGPYQETQYF. The CDR3 DNA is TGCGCCAGCAGCCAAGGGACTAGCGGGGGGCCGTACCAAGAGACCCAGTACTTC.

This clone has more than one count but fewer than ten. The same CDR3 also results from other DNA sequences found in this sample. The chain couples TRBV7-9 to TRBJ2-7; D gene unclear. V was cut by 4 bases and J by 2 bases, with 9 bases left in between. Germline V gives CDR1 SEHNR, CDR2 FQNEAQ (reference sequence). The CDR3 covers 13 residues. DNA for the CDR3: TGTGCCAGCAGCTCCCGCGGTCCCTACGAGCAGTACTTC. Translating it yields CASSSRGPYEQYF. The full variable domain, with the rest looked up from reference TRBV7-9 and TRBJ2-7, is DTGVSQNPRHKITKRGQNVTFRCDPISEHNRLYWYRQTLGQGPEFLTYFQNEAQLEKSRLLSDRFSAERPKGSFSTLEIQRTEQGDSAMYLCASSSRGPYEQYFGPGTRLTVT.

V gene TRBV27 combines with J gene TRBJ2-2, with D possibly being TRBD2 (6 bases). Germline V gene sequence: CDR1 MNHEY, CDR2 SMNVEV (reference sequence). CDR3 size: 15 residues. V lost 3 bases to trimming and J lost 0 bases, with 8 bases between them. The CDR3 reads CASSFGGANTGELFF. CDR3 in DNA: TGTGCCAGCAGTTTTGGAGGGGCGAACACCGGGGAGCTGTTTTTT.

The chain uses TRBV6-2 or TRBV6-3 and TRBJ2-3; weak D call: TRBD1 (6 bases). Germline assignment: CDR1 MNHEY and CDR2 SVGEGT. The V end lost 5 bases, the J end lost 3 bases, and 18 bases lay between the germline ends. The CDR3 totals 16 residues. CDR3 protein: CASSPRMGRGTDTQYF. The CDR3, as DNA: TGTGCCAGCAGTCCGAGAATGGGCAGGGGAACAGATACGCAGTATTTT.

The chain recombines TRBV5-5 with TRBJ2-3, with 7 bases that match TRBD2. The CDR3 is made up of 14 amino acids. Germline loops: CDR1 SGHKS, CDR2 YYEKEE (reference sequence). V lost 6 bases to trimming and J lost 0 bases; unmatched junction nucleotides: 4. CDR3 sequence reads: CASIREVSTDTQYF. The CDR3 DNA is TGTGCCAGCATACGGGAGGTTAGCACAGATACGCAGTATTTT.

This chain joins TRBV19 and TRBJ2-1; 9 positions agree with TRBD2. Germline trimming cut 4 bases from V and 6 bases from J; bases unmatched to any gene: 7. There are 15 residues in the CDR3. The V gene's germline CDR1 is LNHDA and CDR2 SQIVND (reference sequence). CDR3 sequence: CASSTGLAPGNEQFF. CDR3 DNA sequence: TGTGCCAGTAGTACCGGACTAGCGCCCGGCAATGAGCAGTTCTTC.

V is TRBV6-2 or TRBV6-3 and J is TRBJ2-1, with no clear D. CDR1 is MNHEY and CDR2 is SVGEGT in the germline V gene. V gave up 4 bases and J gave up 7 bases, with 11 bases separating them. The CDR3 totals 13 residues. The CDR3 nucleotides read TGTGCCAGCAGTTTCCTGATGGGTAATGAGCAGTTCTTC. This codes for CASSFLMGNEQFF.

The rearrangement joins TRBV19 to TRBJ2-7, with TRBD1 matching 7 bases. With 5 bases clipped from V and 3 bases from J, the junction kept 4 bases outside the gene matches. In germline, CDR1 is LNHDA, CDR2 SQIVND (reference sequence). There are 13 residues in the CDR3. The CDR3 loop reads CASSRDSNYEQYF. As DNA, the CDR3 is TGTGCCAGTAGTCGGGACAGTAACTACGAGCAGTACTTC.

V and J are TRBV9 and TRBJ1-4; D not resolved. Germline V gene data show CDR1 as SGDLS and CDR2 as YYNGEE. Trimming pared 2 bases from V and 3 bases from J, leaving 14 bases between. This CDR3 has 16 residues. The DNA for the CDR3 is TGTGCCAGCAGCGTTTTTAGGATTAGGGCTAATGAAAAACTGTTTTTT. Amino acids: CASSVFRIRANEKLFF.

The V and J genes are TRBV6-5 and TRBJ2-7; D uncertain. Germline CDR1 reads MNHEY; CDR2 reads SVGAGI. The germline V and J ends were trimmed by 5 bases and 5 bases, with 7 bases remaining between them. This CDR3 region has 11 residues. This CDR3 reads CASSHRDEQYF. The CDR3 coding sequence is TGTGCCAGCAGTCACCGGGACGAGCAGTACTTC.

The chain is built from TRBV30 and TRBJ2-5; the match to TRBD2 covers 10 bases. The ends lost 5 bases at V and 0 bases at J; junction bases unmatched: 6. The germline CDR1 and CDR2 sequences are GTSNPN and SVGIG (reference sequence). The length of the CDR3 is 15 residues. As DNA, the CDR3 is TGTGCCTGGGAGAGGGGGACTAGCGACCAAGAGACCCAGTACTTC. This sequence encodes CAWERGTSDQETQYF.

The V and J genes are TRBV2 and TRBJ2-5; D might be TRBD1 (6 bases). CDR1 is SNHLY, CDR2 FYNNEI, per germline. This CDR3 region has 15 residues. Trimming took 4 bases from V and 1 from J, leaving 13 bases between them. This CDR3 is CASSAVQGTQETQYF. The CDR3 DNA reads TGTGCCAGCAGTGCGGTACAGGGAACCCAAGAGACCCAGTACTTC.

This chain uses TRBV3-1 (or the pseudogene TRBV3-2) with TRBJ2-7; TRBD2 might be the D (6 bases). Trimming cost V 4 bases and J 2 bases, with 12 bases left between them. Per germline, CDR1 LGHDT and CDR2 YNNKEL (reference sequence). This CDR3 comprises 14 residues. The CDR3 DNA is TGTGCCAGCAGCCTGGCGGGAACCCCCTACGAGCAGTACTTC. Residues: CASSLAGTPYEQYF.

A single count supports this clone. This chain joins TRBV30 and TRBJ2-3, with 7 bases that match TRBD2. The CDR3 spans 17 residues. With V trimmed by 3 bases and J by 1 base, 13 bases remained unmatched. Germline V gene lookup returns CDR1 GTSNPN and CDR2 SVGIG (reference sequence). The CDR3 here is CAWRAAGAGDGTDTQYF. The CDR3 DNA reads as TGTGCCTGGAGAGCCGCCGGGGCGGGAGATGGCACAGATACGCAGTATTTT.

The chain combines TRBV9 with TRBJ2-1; either TRBD1 or TRBD2 may fit D (6 bases each). Germline V CDR1 and CDR2: SGDLS, YYNGEE. Trimming took 3 bases from V and 8 from J, leaving 15 bases between them. The CDR3 is 14 amino acids. The CDR3 is CASSEGGLVDEQFF. As DNA, the CDR3 is TGTGCCAGCAGCGAAGGGGGGCTTGTGGATGAGCAGTTCTTC.

The rearrangement uses TRBV7-3 and TRBJ2-1, with 9 bases matching TRBD2. Per the germline V gene, CDR1 is SGHTA and CDR2 is FQGTGA. After removal of 3 bases from V and 8 bases from J, the junction contained 5 bases not matched to a gene. The length of the CDR3 is 14 residues. CDR3 DNA sequence: TGTGCCAGCAGCTTCGGGTTAGCGGGAGATGAGCAGTTCTTC. Its translation: CASSFGLAGDEQFF.

The chain uses TRBV3-1 (or the pseudogene TRBV3-2) and TRBJ2-1; TRBD2 aligns across 9 bases. The CDR3 covers 16 residues. With 0 bases clipped from V and 8 bases from J, the junction kept 8 bases outside the gene matches. Germline V gives CDR1 LGHDT, CDR2 YNNKEL (reference sequence). CDR3 coding DNA: TGTGCCAGCAGCCAAGAAGCTAGCGGGATATGGGATGAGCAGTTCTTC. Protein: CASSQEASGIWDEQFF.

This rearrangement joins TRBV9 to TRBJ2-3; maybe TRBD2 (6 bases). V gave up 7 bases and J gave up 4 bases, with 16 bases separating them. The CDR3 contains 14 residues. Germline CDR1 reads SGDLS; CDR2 reads YYNGEE. The CDR3 sequence is CASGPGLGPDTQYF. CDR3 DNA sequence: TGTGCCAGCGGACCGGGACTGGGGCCAGATACGCAGTATTTT.